In its sample, the clone carrying this T cell receptor beta chain was seen once. The antigen is undetermined. The source of the sample is a study of T cell responses to AZD1222 COVID-19 vaccine. Findings and limits, study-wide: Only six people who got AZD1222 tested seropositive at baseline.

Clones were sequenced by immunoSEQ multiplex PCR, and TCRdb holds only the in-frame ones, with some missing. Among 150,000 to 170,000 clones listed, roughly 90% were seen once. The CDR3 totals 14 residues. Germline V lookup: CDR1 SGHAT, CDR2 FQNNGV. V was trimmed by 3 bases and J by 7 bases, leaving 13 bases between them. Sequencing used peripheral blood, obtained on day 0 of AZD1222 vaccination. This TCR was recovered from an adult in good health. This chain uses TRBV11-2 with TRBJ2-1; D may be TRBD1 or TRBD2 (5 bases each). In DNA form, the CDR3 reads TGTGCCAGCAGCTTTAGTAGGGGCGGGAATGAGCAGTTCTTC. Translation gives CASSFSRGGNEQFF.